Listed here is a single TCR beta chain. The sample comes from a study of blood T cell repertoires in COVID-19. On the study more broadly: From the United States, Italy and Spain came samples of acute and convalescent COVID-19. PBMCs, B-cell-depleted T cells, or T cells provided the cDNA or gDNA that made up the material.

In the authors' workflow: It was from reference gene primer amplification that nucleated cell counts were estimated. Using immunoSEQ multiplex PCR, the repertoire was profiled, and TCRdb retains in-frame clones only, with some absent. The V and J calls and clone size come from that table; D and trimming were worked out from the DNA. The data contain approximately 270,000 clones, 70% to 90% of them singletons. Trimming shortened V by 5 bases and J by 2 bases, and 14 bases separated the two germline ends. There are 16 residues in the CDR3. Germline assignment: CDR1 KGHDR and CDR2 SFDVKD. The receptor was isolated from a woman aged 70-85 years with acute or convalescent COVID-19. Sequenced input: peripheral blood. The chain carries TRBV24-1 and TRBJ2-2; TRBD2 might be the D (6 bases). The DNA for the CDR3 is TGTGCCACCAGTGGGGGACTTCTTCTTAACACCGGGGAGCTGTTTTTT. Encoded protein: CATSGGLLLNTGELFF.